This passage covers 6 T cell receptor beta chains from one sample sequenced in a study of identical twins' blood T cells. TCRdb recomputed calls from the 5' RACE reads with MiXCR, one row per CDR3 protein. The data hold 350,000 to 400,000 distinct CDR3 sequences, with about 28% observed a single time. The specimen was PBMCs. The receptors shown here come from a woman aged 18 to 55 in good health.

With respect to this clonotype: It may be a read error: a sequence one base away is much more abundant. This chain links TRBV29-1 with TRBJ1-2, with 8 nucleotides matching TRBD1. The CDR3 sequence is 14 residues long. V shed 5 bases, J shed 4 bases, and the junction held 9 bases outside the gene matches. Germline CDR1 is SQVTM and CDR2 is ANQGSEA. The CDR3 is CSVLGGQGGYGYTF. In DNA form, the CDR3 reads TGCAGCGTTCTCGGAGGACAGGGCGGCTATGGCTACACCTTC.

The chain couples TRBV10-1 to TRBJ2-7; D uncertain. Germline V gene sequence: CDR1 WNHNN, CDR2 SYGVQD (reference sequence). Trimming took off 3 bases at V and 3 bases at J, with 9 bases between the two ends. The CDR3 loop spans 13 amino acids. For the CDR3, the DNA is TGCGCCAGCAGTGAAGCACCAAGCTACGAGCAGTACTTC. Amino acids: CASSEAPSYEQYF.

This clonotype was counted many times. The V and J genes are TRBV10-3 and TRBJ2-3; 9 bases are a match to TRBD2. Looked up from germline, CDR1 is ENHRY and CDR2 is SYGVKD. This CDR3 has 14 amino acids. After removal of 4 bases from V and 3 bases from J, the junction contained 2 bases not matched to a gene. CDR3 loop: CAISGTSETDTQYF. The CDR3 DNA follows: TGTGCCATCAGTGGGACTAGCGAGACAGATACGCAGTATTTT.

The CDR3 loop reads CASSRTGGSPNTEAFF. CDR3 nucleotides: TGTGCCAGCTCAAGGACAGGGGGCTCACCGAACACTGAAGCTTTCTTT. This rearrangement joins TRBV18 to TRBJ1-1; TRBD1 aligns across 11 bases. Per the germline V gene, CDR1 is KGHSH and CDR2 is LQKENI. The CDR3 sequence is 16 residues long. Trimming removed 5 bases from V and 1 base from J; junction bases left unmatched: 6.

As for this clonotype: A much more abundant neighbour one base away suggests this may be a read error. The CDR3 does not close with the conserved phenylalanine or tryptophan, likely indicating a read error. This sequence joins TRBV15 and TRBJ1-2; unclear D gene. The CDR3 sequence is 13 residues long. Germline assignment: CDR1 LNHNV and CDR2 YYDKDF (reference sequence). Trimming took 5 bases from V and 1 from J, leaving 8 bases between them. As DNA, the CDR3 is TGTGCCACCAGCCCAAGGGTTAACTATGGCTACACCCTC. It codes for CATSPRVNYGYTL.

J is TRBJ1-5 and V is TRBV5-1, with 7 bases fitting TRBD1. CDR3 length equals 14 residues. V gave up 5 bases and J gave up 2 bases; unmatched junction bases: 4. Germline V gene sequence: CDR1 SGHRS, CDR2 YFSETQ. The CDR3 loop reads CASREGTGNQPQHF. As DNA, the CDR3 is TGCGCCAGCAGAGAAGGGACAGGCAATCAGCCCCAGCATTTT. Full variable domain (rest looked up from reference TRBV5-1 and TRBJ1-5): KAGVTQTPRYLIKTRGQQVTLSCSPISGHRSVSWYQQTPGQGLQFLFEYFSETQRNKGNFPGRFSGRQFSNSRSEMNVSTLELGDSALYLCASREGTGNQPQHFGDGTRLSIL.